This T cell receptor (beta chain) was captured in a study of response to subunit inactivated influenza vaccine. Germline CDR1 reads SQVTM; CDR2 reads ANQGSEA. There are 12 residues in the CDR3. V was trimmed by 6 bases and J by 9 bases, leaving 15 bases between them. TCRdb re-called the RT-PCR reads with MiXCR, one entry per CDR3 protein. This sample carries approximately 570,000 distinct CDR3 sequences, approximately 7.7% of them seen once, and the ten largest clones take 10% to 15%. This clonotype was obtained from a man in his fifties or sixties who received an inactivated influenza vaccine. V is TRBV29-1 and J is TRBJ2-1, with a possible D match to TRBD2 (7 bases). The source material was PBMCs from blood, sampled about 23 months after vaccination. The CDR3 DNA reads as TGCAGCGTGGGGGCAGGGAGGGGTGAGCAGTTCTTC. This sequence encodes CSVGAGRGEQFF.